This T cell receptor (beta chain) was profiled in a study of T cells in narcolepsy. For the study at large: Enrolled donors included narcolepsy type 1 or type 2 patients and healthy controls. Regarding the study as a whole: No autoreactive T cell clone sequences appeared in some memory CD4+ repertoires. Blood of same and different patients, but not healthy controls, reportedly held recurring autoreactive clonotypes. HCRT-specific and TRIB2-specific autoreactive clonotypes appeared among same-patient CSF and blood CD4+ clonotypes.

Here immunoSEQ multiplex PCR was the method, and the copy in TCRdb shows in-frame clones only, minus some. Of approximately 25,000 clones in the sample, about 80% are singletons; the top ten hold almost 3.5%. The CDR3 spans 15 residues. CDR1 and CDR2 from the germline V gene are SGHAT and FQNNGV. Trimming took off 0 bases at V and 2 bases at J, with 11 bases between the two ends. Remarks on this clone: Its antigen is still unknown.

The sequenced sample consisted of CD45RA- memory CD4+ T cells from PBMCs. J is TRBJ2-7 and V is TRBV11-2; no firm D call. The sequence came from a human donor with narcolepsy. This chain's CDR3 is CASSLDVGQTYEQYF. In DNA form, the CDR3 reads TGTGCCAGCAGCTTAGATGTTGGGCAGACCTACGAGCAGTACTTC.